The following is a T cell receptor beta chain sequence with its context. It has no known antigen specificity. No base quality values were provided; no much bigger clone lies one nucleotide off. The source of the sample is a study of cytomegalovirus exposure and HLA in healthy donors (dated by TCRdb to about 2017). A note on the overall study: According to an earlier analysis of 587 of the donors, some 180 million T cells yielded 117 million unique TCR beta sequences and about 300 Gb of sequence data. Rather than using new phenotypic data, the later analysis identified candidate immune exposures from TCR beta sequences and from how often those sequences occurred across donors. Both class I and class II loci were covered by HLA typing, at four-digit resolution. A separate validation cohort of roughly 130 different subjects was used in addition to the approximately 700-subject first cohort. Donor age, sex, ethnicity and CMV serostatus were compiled alongside the repertoire data. In a later analysis, previously published TCR beta repertoires from several hundred donors were re-analyzed and high-resolution HLA genotyping was added so that TCR occurrence patterns could be studied. Typing coverage varied by locus: roughly 629-640 donors for A, B, C, DRB1 and DQB1; roughly 500 for DQA1; around 610 for DPA1; around 450 for DPB1. All discovery cohort repertoires had been generated on a single sequencing platform. Roughly 300 gigabases of sequencing data and approximately 84 million unique TCR sequences were included in an early release covering roughly 600 HLA-typed donors. The study aimed to test whether signatures of past pathogen exposure could be identified by cataloging public T cell receptors. Roughly five DR-DQ haplotypes were treated as single units for association and clustering because of strong linkage in the cohort. On average, about 200,000 unique TCR beta nucleotide sequences were sequenced per donor among about 400 genotyped donors of the cohort, with roughly 19% of those sequences being non-productive. In a later genetic analysis, genome-wide SNP genotypes for about three fifths of the roughly 670 donors were used, and that subset was treated as a discovery cohort. To predict cytomegalovirus infection status, the study brought together high-throughput TCR immunosequencing, statistical association of individual TCRs with disease status, and machine learning. An earlier analysis of about 620 of the donors applied high-throughput TCR beta sequencing to assess whether each TCR beta V gene segment acted as functional or pseudogenic. The genetic ancestry cluster associated with self-reported Caucasian donors included 80% to 90% of the roughly 380 genotyped donors. The study used immunosequencing to profile the T cell repertoires of approximately 650 subjects and linked those repertoires to cytomegalovirus serostatus.

In total, roughly 710 healthy bone marrow donors made up the cohort. At the time of sampling, all cohort members were nominally healthy, though unrecorded immune exposures were likely present. The donor was CMV seropositive and belonged to the group of 250 to 350 seropositive cohort members. A peripheral blood sample was provided by each donor, and peripheral blood mononuclear cells were used for TCR beta sequencing. Genomic DNA was extracted from the blood cell samples with the Qiagen DNeasy Blood Extraction Kit. What the study reported, not specific to this receptor: Assigning TCR associations to individual alleles was difficult when HLA alleles, especially DR and DQ, strongly co-occurred. Because some donors lacked HLA typing at each locus, the association tests relied only on the typed subset. A later genetic analysis reported fewer N-insertions in productive TCRs among donors in an Asian-associated ancestry cluster than the roughly 620-donor mean. Seventeen rarely observed V segments, including chromosome 9 orphons, were excluded from the earlier analysis of several hundred of the donors because counts were too low. A later analysis associated about 17,000 TCR beta sequences with specific HLA alleles at a false discovery rate of 0.05. According to a later analysis, TCR association rates differed among HLA loci, with DRB1 alleles showing the most associated TCRs and HLA-C alleles showing the fewest. According to the authors, the approach could potentially be generalized to other disease states and immunological phenotypes. A total of 150 to 200 TCR beta chains were listed by the study as associated with cytomegalovirus. Correlated functional status among segregating V segments might be attributable to linkage disequilibrium, but an unknown experimental factor could not be ruled out. Cytomegalovirus status was reported to be diagnosed by the classifier with high specificity and sensitivity in both the original and validation cohorts. Compared with equally common non-associated chains, HLA-associated TCR beta chains in a later analysis were more clonally expanded and had lower generation probabilities. Only TCR beta chains were sequenced in this cohort, and the absence of alpha or paired-chain data limited detectable features. A cluster of highly shared sequence variants was judged likely to be a technical artifact of the sequencing pipeline. In an earlier analysis of a few hundred of the donors, most TCR beta V segments were observed in productive rearrangements about 87% or about 30% of the time, broadly matching IMGT annotations. In vitro tests confirmed that three of the cytomegalovirus-associated TCR beta chains recognize cytomegalovirus antigens. An association between a missense DCLRE1C variant and V-gene and J-gene trimming of TCR beta chains was found in a later genetic analysis and replicated in an independent cohort. The presence/absence analyses assumed that sequencing depth was roughly uniform across donors, and that assumption may not be true. In a later analysis, several top co-occurrence clusters were reported to appear linked to parvovirus B19, influenza, CMV and Epstein-Barr virus. Most TCR sequences were seen in very few donors, while some public TCRs were found in many individuals. A further reported finding was that TCR beta sequences accurately predicted the HLA-A and HLA-B alleles for most subjects in the first cohort. Most CMV-associated TCR beta chains appeared to be HLA-restricted in a later analysis, and the HLA associations seemed to be driven largely by CMV exposure. Because the 87-base-pair reads could not distinguish some IMGT-functional V segments, including TRBV6-2 and TRBV6-3, those segments were excluded. CMV serostatus was the only immune exposure information available for the cohort.

Library preparation employed the immunoSEQ multiplex PCR assay. A mixture of 60 forward primers for TCR Vbeta segments and 13 reverse primers for TCR Jbeta segments was used in the multiplex PCR. The CDR3 region of rearranged TCR beta genes was amplified from genomic DNA by a multiplex PCR assay. The Illumina HiSeq System was used to sequence the amplified TCR beta libraries as 87-base-pair reads. As for the original processing: A later analysis counted about 82 million unique TCR beta chains across the 650 to 700 repertoires, and roughly 9.9 million of these chains were shared by at least two donors. Raw reads were error-corrected and collapsed into unique sequences with a nearest-neighbor algorithm that merged closely related sequences to remove PCR and sequencing errors. V, D and J gene segments were assigned by aligning CDR3 sequences to IMGT reference sequences. For a sequence to be retained, at least a six-nucleotide match to both a V gene segment and a J gene segment was required. Rearrangements were called productive when the CDR3 lacked stop codons and stayed in frame with V and J; all others were non-productive. Following IMGT convention, CDR3 was defined as the stretch from the second conserved V-encoded cysteine up to the conserved J-encoded phenylalanine. The earlier analysis of 587 of the donors excluded any sequence lacking an unambiguous match to a single V gene segment. In an earlier analysis of 450 to 700 of the donors, V segments were called functional above 56.7% productive rearrangements and were called segregating when the between-donor standard deviation exceeded 5%. To diagnose cytomegalovirus status from the catalog of TCR beta chain sequences, a statistical classification framework was built. V and J gene assignment, in a later analysis, came from comparing TCR nucleotide sequences with IMGT/GENE-DB human TR gene sequences. The TCRdist pipeline was used in a later analysis to assign CDR3 sequences and most-parsimonious VDJ recombination scenarios. In a later analysis, each TCR beta chain was defined by its CDR3 amino acid sequence together with its V-gene family, and reads lacking a unique V-gene family were excluded. As a way to deal with suspected cross-contamination and a sequencing artifact, a later analysis dropped roughly 600 nucleotide sequences that were highly shared and had low generation probability. In a later analysis, a clonal expansion index was calculated for each public chain from normalized within-repertoire ranks of inferred template counts. In a later analysis, generation probabilities were computed with a VDJ recombination model fitted to out-of-frame rearrangements, and the resulting probabilities were checked against IGoR. In a later analysis, TCR-TCR, TCR-HLA and TCR-CMV co-occurrence was scored with hypergeometric tests, and a repertoire-size bias correction was applied to TCR pairs. In a later analysis, false discovery rates were estimated by permuting HLA or CMV assignments 20 times. In a later analysis, co-occurring TCRs were grouped with DBSCAN, and TCRdist sequence similarity was added when clustering was performed within HLA-allele-positive subsets. Repertoires with fewer than 30,000 or more than 120,000 public chains, plus five repertoires with anomalous nucleotide sharing, were excluded from co-occurrence clustering. TCRdb holds this immuneACCESS table with in-frame rearrangements only. Some clones are missing; in checked studies, unresolved V genes explain under half, and the rest has no known cause. That table supplies the V and J calls and clone size; D and trimming were determined from the DNA. Counted in this sample were just over 150,000 clones; roughly 80% of them appeared once. The biggest ten clones account for about 6.1% of the sample.

From its cysteine to its phenylalanine, the CDR3 spans 15 amino acids. Here the CDR3 DNA is all that survives: 45 bases in frame from base 1. V lost 5 bases and J lost 0 bases, and the count of bases not matched to a germline gene is 5. The V and J genes are TRBV5-3 and TRBJ1-2, with 9 central nucleotides matching TRBD1. TRBV5-3 is classed as an ORF, of uncertain function. The clonotype comes from a woman aged 45-65 years in good health and CMV-seropositive. The sequenced sample was PBMCs. The CDR3 is CARRRGQGTNYGYTF. The sequenced DNA: TGTGCCAGAAGACGCGGACAGGGGACTAACTATGGCTACACCTTC.